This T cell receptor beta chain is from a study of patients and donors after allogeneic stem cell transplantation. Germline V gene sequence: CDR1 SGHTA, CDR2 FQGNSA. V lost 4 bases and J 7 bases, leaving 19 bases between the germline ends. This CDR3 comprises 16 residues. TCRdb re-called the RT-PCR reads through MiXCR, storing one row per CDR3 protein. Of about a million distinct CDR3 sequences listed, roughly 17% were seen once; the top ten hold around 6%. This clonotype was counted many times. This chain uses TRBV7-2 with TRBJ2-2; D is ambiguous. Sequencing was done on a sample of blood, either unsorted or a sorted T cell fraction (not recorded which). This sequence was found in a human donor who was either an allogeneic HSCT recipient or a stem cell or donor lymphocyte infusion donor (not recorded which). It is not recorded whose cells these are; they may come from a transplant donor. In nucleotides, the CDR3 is TGTGCCAGCAGCTCCGCCCTCAGGCTTCAAAGCGGGGAGCTGTTTTTT. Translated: CASSSALRLQSGELFF.